The rows below give T cell receptor beta chains drawn from one sample of a study of T cells after yellow fever vaccination. From the 5' RACE reads, TCRdb called clonotypes with MiXCR, one entry per CDR3 protein. The data hold about 340,000 distinct CDR3 sequences, with 4% observed a single time. This sample comprised PBMCs, obtained 5 days after the yellow fever booster vaccination. These receptors came from a man between 18 and 29 years old who received the YFV17D yellow fever vaccine. CDR3s include the opening cysteine and the closing phenylalanine or tryptophan. The D gene is left open where the match is weak. Clone size is shown for a subset of rows, as once, few, many or a class of expanded clone.

d_call	clone_size	cdr3_length	j_call	v_call	cdr3_aa	cdr3_nt
-	few	17	TRBJ1-4	TRBV5-6	CASSLEGWPGSNEKLFF	TGTGCCAGCAGCCTGGAGGGCTGGCCCGGGTCGAATGAAAAACTGTTTTTT
-	many	19	TRBJ1-3	TRBV28	CASSLSSYGGRGSGNTIYF	TGTGCCAGCAGTTTATCTTCTTATGGGGGCAGGGGCTCTGGAAACACCATATATTTT
-	-	16	TRBJ1-2	TRBV7-9	CASSPTLLPALQGYTF	TGTGCCAGCAGCCCAACTCTACTGCCGGCCTTGCAGGGCTACACCTTC
-	-	16	TRBJ1-1	TRBV6-5	CASSPTFRERRTEAFF	TGTGCCAGCAGTCCGACCTTCCGGGAGAGAAGGACTGAAGCTTTCTTT
TRBD2	-	15	TRBJ2-3	TRBV7-2	CASSQSLAGADTQYF	TGTGCCAGCAGCCAGAGTCTAGCGGGAGCAGATACGCAGTATTTT
TRBD1	many	15	TRBJ2-1	TRBV12-5	CASGLGQGNYNEQFF	TGTGCTAGTGGTTTGGGACAGGGAAACTACAATGAGCAGTTCTTC
-	few	12	TRBJ2-3	TRBV28	CASSFPLGTQYF	TGTGCCAGCAGTTTTCCTCTAGGTACGCAGTATTTT
-	-	15	TRBJ1-5	TRBV28	CATGGGSRSNQPQHF	TGTGCCACCGGGGGGGGGAGCAGAAGCAATCAGCCCCAGCATTTT
-	many	15	TRBJ2-2	TRBV11-2	CASSPSPGSTGELFF	TGTGCCAGCAGCCCCTCTCCGGGATCCACCGGGGAGCTGTTTTTT
-	many	15	TRBJ2-3	TRBV7-2	CASSHDWGVGDTQYF	TGTGCCAGCAGTCACGATTGGGGGGTTGGAGATACGCAGTATTTT
TRBD2	few	16	TRBJ2-3	TRBV7-7	CASSAKLAGGGDTQYF	TGTGCCAGCAGCGCGAAACTAGCGGGTGGAGGGGATACGCAGTATTTT
-	-	13	TRBJ2-7	TRBV5-1	CASSFPGNYEQYF	TGCGCCAGCAGCTTCCCAGGGAACTACGAGCAGTACTTC
TRBD2	many	13	TRBJ2-3	TRBV10-3	CAITSGALDTQYF	TGTGCCATCACCAGCGGGGCATTAGATACGCAGTATTTT
-	-	11	TRBJ2-7	TRBV6-6	CASSRLDEQYF	TGTGCCAGCAGCCGTCTCGACGAGCAGTACTTC
TRBD1	many	17	TRBJ2-1	TRBV7-8	CASSLPRQGANDNEQFF	TGTGCCAGCAGCTTACCCCGACAGGGGGCTAACGACAATGAGCAGTTCTTC
-	many	14	TRBJ2-5	TRBV7-2	CASSYPGGRETQYF	TGTGCCAGCAGCTACCCTGGAGGGCGGGAGACCCAGTACTTC
-	many	15	TRBJ2-1	TRBV5-1	CASRLRQPTYNEQFF	TGCGCCAGCAGACTTCGACAGCCTACCTACAATGAGCAGTTCTTC
TRBD1	-	10	TRBJ1-2	TRBV29-1	CSAGGNGYTF	TGCAGCGCAGGGGGTAACGGCTACACCTTC
-	-	15	TRBJ2-3	TRBV5-1	CASSYDGGITDTQYF	TGCGCCAGCAGCTACGACGGGGGCATCACAGATACGCAGTATTTT
-	few	15	TRBJ2-3	TRBV6-2/TRBV6-3	CASSYSTVATDTQYF	TGTGCCAGCAGTTACTCGACCGTAGCCACCGATACGCAGTATTTT
TRBD2	many	15	TRBJ2-2	TRBV5-1	CASSLVLAAAGELFF	TGCGCCAGCAGCTTGGTGCTAGCGGCGGCCGGGGAGCTGTTTTTT
TRBD2	many	17	TRBJ2-3	TRBV7-9	CASSRIGLAGSGDTQYF	TGTGCCAGCAGCCGAATCGGACTAGCGGGGAGCGGGGATACGCAGTATTTT
-	many	13	TRBJ2-3	TRBV7-9	CASSLMHPDTQYF	TGTGCCAGCAGCTTAATGCACCCAGATACGCAGTATTTT
-	-	12	TRBJ2-5	TRBV7-8	CASSPRFKTQYF	TGTGCCAGCAGCCCCCGCTTTAAGACCCAGTACTTC
TRBD1	many	13	TRBJ1-2	TRBV27	CASSYGTGGFYTF	TGTGCCAGCAGTTATGGGACAGGGGGCTTCTACACCTTC
-	many	12	TRBJ2-3	TRBV5-6	CASSLLADTQYF	TGTGCCAGCAGCTTGCTAGCAGATACGCAGTATTTT
TRBD1	many	17	TRBJ2-5	TRBV27	CASTAKPYTGGWETQYF	TGTGCCAGCACCGCGAAACCCTACACAGGGGGCTGGGAGACCCAGTACTTC
TRBD2	many	15	TRBJ2-1	TRBV12-3/TRBV12-4	CASSLLAGVYNEQFF	TGTGCCAGCAGTTTGTTAGCGGGGGTCTACAATGAGCAGTTCTTC
-	-	17	TRBJ1-5	TRBV6-1	CATQARQSHVGNQPQHF	TGTGCCACCCAAGCGAGACAGTCACATGTTGGCAATCAGCCCCAGCATTTT